This T cell receptor beta chain was identified in a study of shared clonotypes between healthy human individuals. The ends were cut back, 6 bases at V and 4 bases at J, with 12 bases in the middle. Germline CDR1 LNHDA, CDR2 SQIVND (reference sequence). The CDR3 has 13 residues. The data were produced by immunoSEQ multiplex PCR, yet TCRdb's version contains in-frame clones alone and is incomplete. The sample lists more than 2 million clones, 90% to 96% seen once, with less than 0.15% in the top ten. Negatively enriched CD4+ T cells were divided by CD45RA into naive and memory. Comments on this clone: This sample also contains other DNA sequences that code for the same CDR3.

This rearrangement joins TRBV19 to TRBJ1-1, with D possibly matching TRBD1 (5 bases). The source is a man aged 18 to 30 in good health. The specimen was naive CD4+ T cells sorted from blood. As to subset: CD45RA+ positively selected. This CDR3 reads CASSIQGGTEAFF. The CDR3 nucleotides read TGTGCCAGTAGCATTCAGGGAGGCACTGAAGCTTTCTTT. Drawing the rest from reference TRBV19 and TRBJ1-1, the complete variable domain is DGGITQSPKYLFRKEGQNVTLSCEQNLNHDAMYWYRQDPGQGLRLIYYSQIVNDFQKGDIAEGYSVSREKKESFPLTVTSAQKNPTAFYLCASSIQGGTEAFFGQGTRLTVV.